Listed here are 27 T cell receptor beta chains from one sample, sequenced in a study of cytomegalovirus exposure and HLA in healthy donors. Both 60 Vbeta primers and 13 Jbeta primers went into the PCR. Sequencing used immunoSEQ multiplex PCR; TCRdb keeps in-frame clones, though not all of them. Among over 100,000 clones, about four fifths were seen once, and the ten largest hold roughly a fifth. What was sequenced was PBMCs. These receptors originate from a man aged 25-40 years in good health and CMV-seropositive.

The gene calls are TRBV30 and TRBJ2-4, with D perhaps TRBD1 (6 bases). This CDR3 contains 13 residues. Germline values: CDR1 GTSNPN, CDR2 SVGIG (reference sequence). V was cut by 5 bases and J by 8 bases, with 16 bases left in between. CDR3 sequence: CAWVGALGDIQYF. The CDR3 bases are TGTGCCTGGGTGGGGGCCCTTGGTGACATTCAGTACTTC.

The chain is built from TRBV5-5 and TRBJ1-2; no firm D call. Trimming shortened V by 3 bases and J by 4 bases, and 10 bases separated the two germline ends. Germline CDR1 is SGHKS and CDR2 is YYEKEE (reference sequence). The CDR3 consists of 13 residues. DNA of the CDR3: TGTGCCAGCAGCTCGACGGAGTTCTATGGCTACACCTTC. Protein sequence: CASSSTEFYGYTF.

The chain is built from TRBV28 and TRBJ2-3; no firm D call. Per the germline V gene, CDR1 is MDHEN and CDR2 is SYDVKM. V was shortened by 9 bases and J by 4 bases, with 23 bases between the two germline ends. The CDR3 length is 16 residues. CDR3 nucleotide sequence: TGTGCCAGTTCGAAAGGCAGCCACAGACCCTCAGATACGCAGTATTTT. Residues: CASSKGSHRPSDTQYF.

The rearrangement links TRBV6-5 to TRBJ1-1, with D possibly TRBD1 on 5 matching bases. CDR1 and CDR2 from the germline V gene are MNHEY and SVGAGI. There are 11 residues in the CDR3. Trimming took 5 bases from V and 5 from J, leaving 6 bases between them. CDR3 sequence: CASSRGTEAFF. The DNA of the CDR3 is TGTGCCAGCAGTAGGGGAACTGAAGCTTTCTTT.

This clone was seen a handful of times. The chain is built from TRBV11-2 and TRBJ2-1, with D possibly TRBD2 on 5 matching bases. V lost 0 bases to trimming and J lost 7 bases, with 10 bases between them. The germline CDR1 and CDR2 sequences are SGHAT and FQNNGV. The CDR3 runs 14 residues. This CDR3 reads CASSLDWGENEQFF. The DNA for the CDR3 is TGTGCCAGCAGCTTAGACTGGGGAGAGAATGAGCAGTTCTTC.

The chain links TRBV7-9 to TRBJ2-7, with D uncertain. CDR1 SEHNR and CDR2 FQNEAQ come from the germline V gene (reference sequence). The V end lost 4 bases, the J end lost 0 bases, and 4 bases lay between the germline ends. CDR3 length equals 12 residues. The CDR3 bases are TGTGCCAGCAGCTCATTCTCCTACGAGCAGTACTTC. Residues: CASSSFSYEQYF.

CDR3 residues: CASSPRTGRSTDTQYF. CDR3 DNA sequence: TGCGCCAGCAGCCCCAGGACAGGGAGGTCCACAGATACGCAGTATTTT. This chain links TRBV5-1 with TRBJ2-3; 8 bases fit TRBD1. This CDR3 has 16 residues. J lost 2 bases, V lost 4 bases, and 9 bases had no gene match. Germline V gives CDR1 SGHRS, CDR2 YFSETQ.

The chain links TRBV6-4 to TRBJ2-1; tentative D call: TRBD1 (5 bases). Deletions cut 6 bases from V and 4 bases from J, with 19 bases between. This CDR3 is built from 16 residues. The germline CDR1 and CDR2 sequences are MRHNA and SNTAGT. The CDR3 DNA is TGTGCCAGCAGCGAAGGAAAACGGGCAGGGTACAATGAGCAGTTCTTC. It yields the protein CASSEGKRAGYNEQFF.

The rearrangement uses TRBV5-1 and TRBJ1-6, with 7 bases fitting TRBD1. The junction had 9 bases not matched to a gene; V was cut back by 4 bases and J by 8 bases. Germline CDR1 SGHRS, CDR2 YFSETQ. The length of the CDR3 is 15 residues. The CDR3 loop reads CASSLGQASDSPLHF. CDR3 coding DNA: TGCGCCAGCAGCCTCGGACAGGCGTCGGATTCACCCCTCCACTTT. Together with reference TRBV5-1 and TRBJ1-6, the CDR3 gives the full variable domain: KAGVTQTPRYLIKTRGQQVTLSCSPISGHRSVSWYQQTPGQGLQFLFEYFSETQRNKGNFPGRFSGRQFSNSRSEMNVSTLELGDSALYLCASSLGQASDSPLHFGNGTRLTVT.

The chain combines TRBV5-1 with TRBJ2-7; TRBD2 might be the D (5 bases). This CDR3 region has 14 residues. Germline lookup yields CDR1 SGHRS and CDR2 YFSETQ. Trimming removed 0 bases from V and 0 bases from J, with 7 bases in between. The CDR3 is CASSLERDSYEQYF. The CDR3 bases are TGCGCCAGCAGCTTGGAACGGGACTCCTACGAGCAGTACTTC.

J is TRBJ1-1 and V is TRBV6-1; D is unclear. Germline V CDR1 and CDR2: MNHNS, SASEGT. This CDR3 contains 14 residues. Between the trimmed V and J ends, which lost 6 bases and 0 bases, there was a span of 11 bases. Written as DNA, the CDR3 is TGTGCCAGCAGGAGACACTCGATGAACACTGAAGCTTTCTTT. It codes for CASRRHSMNTEAFF.

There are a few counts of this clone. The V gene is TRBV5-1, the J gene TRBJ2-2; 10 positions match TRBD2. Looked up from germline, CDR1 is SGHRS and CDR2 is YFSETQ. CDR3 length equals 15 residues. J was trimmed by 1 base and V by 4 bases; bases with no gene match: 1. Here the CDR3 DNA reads TGCGCCAGCAGCAGGACTAGCGGGAACACCGGGGAGCTGTTTTTT. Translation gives CASSRTSGNTGELFF.

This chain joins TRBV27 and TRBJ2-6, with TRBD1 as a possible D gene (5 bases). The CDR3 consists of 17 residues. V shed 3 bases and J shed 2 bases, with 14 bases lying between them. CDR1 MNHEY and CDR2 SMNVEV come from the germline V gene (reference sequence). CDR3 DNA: TGTGCCAGCAGTTTCCATCGAACGACAGCTGGGGCCAACGTCCTGACTTTC. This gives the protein CASSFHRTTAGANVLTF.

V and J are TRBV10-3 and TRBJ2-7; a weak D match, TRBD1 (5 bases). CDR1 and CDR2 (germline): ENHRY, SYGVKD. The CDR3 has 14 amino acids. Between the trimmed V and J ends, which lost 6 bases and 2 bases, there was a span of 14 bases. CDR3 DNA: TGTGCCATCAGCTGGACAATAAATACCTACGAGCAGTACTTC. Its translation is CAISWTINTYEQYF.

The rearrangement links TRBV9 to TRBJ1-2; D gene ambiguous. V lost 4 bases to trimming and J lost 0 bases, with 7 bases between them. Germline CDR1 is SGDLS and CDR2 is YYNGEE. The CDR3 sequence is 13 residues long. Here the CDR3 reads CASSRRSNYGYTF. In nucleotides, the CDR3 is TGTGCCAGCAGCCGCAGATCTAACTATGGCTACACCTTC.

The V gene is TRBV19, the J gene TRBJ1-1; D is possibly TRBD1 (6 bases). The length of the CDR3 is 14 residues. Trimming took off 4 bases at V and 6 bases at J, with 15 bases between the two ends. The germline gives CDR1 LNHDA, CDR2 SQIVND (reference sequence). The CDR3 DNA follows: TGTGCCAGTAGTAAGCGTCAGGGGTCCGCTGAAGCTTTCTTT. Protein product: CASSKRQGSAEAFF.

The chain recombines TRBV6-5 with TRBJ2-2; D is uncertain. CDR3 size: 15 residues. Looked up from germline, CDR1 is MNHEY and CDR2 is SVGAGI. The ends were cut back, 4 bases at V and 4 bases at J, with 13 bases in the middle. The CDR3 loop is CASSWSWRGTGELFF. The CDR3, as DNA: TGTGCCAGCAGTTGGTCATGGAGAGGCACCGGGGAGCTGTTTTTT.

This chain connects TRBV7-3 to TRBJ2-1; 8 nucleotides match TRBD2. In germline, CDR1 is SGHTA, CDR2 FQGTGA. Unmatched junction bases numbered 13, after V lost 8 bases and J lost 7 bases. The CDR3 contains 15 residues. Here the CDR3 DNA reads TGTGCCAGCGCCCTGGTAGCGGGGTCCTGGAATGAGCAGTTCTTC. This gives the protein CASALVAGSWNEQFF.

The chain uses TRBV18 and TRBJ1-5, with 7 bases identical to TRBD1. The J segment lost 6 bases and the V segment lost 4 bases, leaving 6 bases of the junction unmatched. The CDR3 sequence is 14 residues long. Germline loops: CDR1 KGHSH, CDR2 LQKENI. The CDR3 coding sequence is TGTGCCAGCTCACAAGACAGGGTAGTTCAGCCCCAGCATTTT. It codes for CASSQDRVVQPQHF.

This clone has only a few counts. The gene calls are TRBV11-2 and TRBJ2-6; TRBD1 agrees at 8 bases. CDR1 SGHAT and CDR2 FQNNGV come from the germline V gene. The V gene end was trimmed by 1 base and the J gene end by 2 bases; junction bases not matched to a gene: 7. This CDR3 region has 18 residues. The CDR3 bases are TGTGCCAGCAGCTTAGGCGGCAGGGGGCGGACTGGGGCCAACGTCCTGACTTTC. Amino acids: CASSLGGRGRTGANVLTF.

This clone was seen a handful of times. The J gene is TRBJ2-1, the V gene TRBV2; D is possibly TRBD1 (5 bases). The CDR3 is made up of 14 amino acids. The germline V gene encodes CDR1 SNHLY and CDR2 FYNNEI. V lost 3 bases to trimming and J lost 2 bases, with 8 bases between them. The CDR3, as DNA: TGTGCCAGCAGTGACAGGGCGACCTACAATGAGCAGTTCTTC. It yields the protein CASSDRATYNEQFF.

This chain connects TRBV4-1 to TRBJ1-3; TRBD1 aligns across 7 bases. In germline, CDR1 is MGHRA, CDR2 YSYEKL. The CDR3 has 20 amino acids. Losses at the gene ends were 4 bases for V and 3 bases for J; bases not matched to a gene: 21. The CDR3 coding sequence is TGCGCCAGCAGCCTGCAGGTCTATCCGGACAGGAAACTTTTTGGAAACACCATATATTTT. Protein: CASSLQVYPDRKLFGNTIYF.

The CDR3 DNA sequence: TGTGCCAGCAGCGCGCCGGGGCTCGGGGGGGTAGAGACCCAGTACTTC. Translation gives CASSAPGLGGVETQYF. This chain joins TRBV9 and TRBJ2-5; 8 bases agree with TRBD2. Germline V gene sequence: CDR1 SGDLS, CDR2 YYNGEE. The CDR3 runs 16 residues. Trimming cost V 3 bases and J 4 bases; bases outside gene matches: 11.

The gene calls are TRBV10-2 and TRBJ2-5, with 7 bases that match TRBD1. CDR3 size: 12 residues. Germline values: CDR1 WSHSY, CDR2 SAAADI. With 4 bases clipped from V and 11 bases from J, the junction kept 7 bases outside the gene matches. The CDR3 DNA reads TGCGCCAGCAGTGTACAGGGGCAAACTCAGTACTTC. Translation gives CASSVQGQTQYF.

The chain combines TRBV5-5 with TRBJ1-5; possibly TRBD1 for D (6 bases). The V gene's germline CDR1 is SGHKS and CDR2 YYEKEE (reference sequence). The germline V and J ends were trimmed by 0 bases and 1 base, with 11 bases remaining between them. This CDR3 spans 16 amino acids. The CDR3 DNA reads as TGTGCCAGCAGCTTGGGGGGGGGCTGGAGCAATCAGCCCCAGCATTTT. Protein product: CASSLGGGWSNQPQHF.

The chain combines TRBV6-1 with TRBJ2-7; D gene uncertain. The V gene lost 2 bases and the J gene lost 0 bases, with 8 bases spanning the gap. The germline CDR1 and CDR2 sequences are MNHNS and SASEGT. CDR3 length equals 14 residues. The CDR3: CASSEHIRSYEQYF. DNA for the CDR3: TGTGCCAGCAGTGAACACATTCGCTCCTACGAGCAGTACTTC.

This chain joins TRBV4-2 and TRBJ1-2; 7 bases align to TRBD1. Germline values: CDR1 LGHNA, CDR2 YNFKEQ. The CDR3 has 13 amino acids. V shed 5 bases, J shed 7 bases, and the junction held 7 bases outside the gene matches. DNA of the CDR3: TGTGCCAGCAGCTCGACAGGGACGGGTGGCTACACCTTC. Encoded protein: CASSSTGTGGYTF.